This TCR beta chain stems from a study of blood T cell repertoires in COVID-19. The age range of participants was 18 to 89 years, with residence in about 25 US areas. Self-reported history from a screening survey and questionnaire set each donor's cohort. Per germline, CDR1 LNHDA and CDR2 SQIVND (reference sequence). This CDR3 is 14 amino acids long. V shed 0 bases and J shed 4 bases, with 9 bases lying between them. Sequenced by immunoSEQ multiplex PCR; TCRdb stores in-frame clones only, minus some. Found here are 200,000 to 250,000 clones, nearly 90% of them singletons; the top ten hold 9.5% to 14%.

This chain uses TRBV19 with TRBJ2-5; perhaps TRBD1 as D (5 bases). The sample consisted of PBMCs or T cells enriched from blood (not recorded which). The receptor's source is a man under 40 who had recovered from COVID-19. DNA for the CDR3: TGTGCCAGTAGTATAGAAAGTAGGGGAGAGACCCAGTACTTC. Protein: CASSIESRGETQYF.